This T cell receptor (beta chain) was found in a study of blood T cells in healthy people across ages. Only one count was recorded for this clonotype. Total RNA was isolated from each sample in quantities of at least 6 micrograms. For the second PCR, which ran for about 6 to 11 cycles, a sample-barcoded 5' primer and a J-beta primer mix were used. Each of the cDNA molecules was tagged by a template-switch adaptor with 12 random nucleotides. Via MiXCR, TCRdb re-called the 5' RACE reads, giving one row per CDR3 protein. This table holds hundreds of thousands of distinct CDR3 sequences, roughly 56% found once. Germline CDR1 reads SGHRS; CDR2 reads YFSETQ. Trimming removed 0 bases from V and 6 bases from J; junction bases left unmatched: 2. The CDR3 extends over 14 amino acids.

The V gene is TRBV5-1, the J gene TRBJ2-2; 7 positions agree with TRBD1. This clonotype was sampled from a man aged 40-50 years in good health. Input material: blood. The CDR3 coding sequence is TGCGCCAGCAGCTTGGGACAGGGTCCCGGGGAGCTGTTTTTT. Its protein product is CASSLGQGPGELFF.